The 3 T cell receptor beta chains below all came from one sample that was sequenced in a study of CD8+ T cells in alopecia areata (dated by TCRdb to between 2018 and 2020). Libraries were built with the immunoSEQ multiplex PCR assay. To provide template for TCR sequencing, every sample had RNA extracted and reverse transcribed into cDNA. Entries here come from immuneACCESS through TCRdb and include only in-frame sequences with V and J called. Some clones fail to appear in such tables; in the studies checked, an unresolved V gene covers under half of the shortfall, and the cause of the remainder is unknown. The sample table lists fewer than 250,000 clones, roughly 60% of them with a count of one. The ten largest make up 0.95% to 1.1% of the sample. The sample's time point label, in plain terms: 24 weeks on oral tofacitinib. The treatment or condition label, as the study defines it: oral pan-JAK inhibitor, 5-10 mg twice daily.

The starting material was CD4+ T cells sorted from blood, obtained at week 24, from a patient treated with tofacitinib. These TCRs come from a human donor with alopecia areata.

This clone was seen more than once but under ten times. The chain joins TRBV7-2 to TRBJ2-5; D uncertain. Looked up from germline, CDR1 is SGHTA and CDR2 is FQGNSA. V shed 2 bases and J shed 5 bases, with 6 bases lying between them. This CDR3 spans 12 amino acids. CDR3 coding DNA: TGTGCCAGCAGCTTAACCCGGGAGACCCAGTACTTC. It encodes CASSLTRETQYF.

The sample holds one count of this clone. The chain couples TRBV19 to TRBJ1-5, with D uncertain. V lost 7 bases, J lost 1 base, and 8 bases lay in between. This CDR3 contains 13 residues. The germline CDR1 and CDR2 sequences are LNHDA and SQIVND (reference sequence). The CDR3 nucleotides are TGTGCCAGTAAGGACGTCAGCAATCAGCCCCAGCATTTT. Its protein product is CASKDVSNQPQHF.

The CDR3 bases are TGTGCCAGCAGCCCCCGAGGGAGCATCAACTATGGCTACACCTTC. Protein: CASSPRGSINYGYTF. The V call is TRBV7-6, the J call TRBJ1-2; D not certain. Germline loops: CDR1 SGHVS, CDR2 FNYEAQ. CDR3 length: 15 amino acids. Trimming took off 5 bases at V and 2 bases at J, with 15 bases between the two ends.